This T cell receptor beta chain appears in the sequencing data of a study of blood T cell repertoires in COVID-19. V lost 0 bases to trimming and J lost 0 bases; unmatched junction nucleotides: 6. CDR1 and CDR2 from the germline V gene are SGHAT and FQNNGV. The length of the CDR3 is 17 residues. Some clones are missing from TCRdb's copy, which holds only in-frame ones; the method was immunoSEQ multiplex PCR. The data show roughly 200,000 clones, 70% to 90% seen once. This chain joins TRBV11-2 and TRBJ2-3; 7 bases are shared with TRBD2. This TCR was sampled from a woman of 80 years or more with acute or convalescent COVID-19. Specimen: peripheral blood. For the CDR3, the DNA is TGTGCCAGCAGCTTAGATCTGAGCGGGGTTAGCACAGATACGCAGTATTTT. It translates to CASSLDLSGVSTDTQYF.